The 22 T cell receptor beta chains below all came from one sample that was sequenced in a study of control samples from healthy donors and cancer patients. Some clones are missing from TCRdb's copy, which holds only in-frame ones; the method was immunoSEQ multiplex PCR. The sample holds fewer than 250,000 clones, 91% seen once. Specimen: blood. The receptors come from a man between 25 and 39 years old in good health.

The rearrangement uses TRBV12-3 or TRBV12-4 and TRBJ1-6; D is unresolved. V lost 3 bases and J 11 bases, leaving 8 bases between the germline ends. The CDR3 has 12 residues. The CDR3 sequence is CASSFGETPLHF. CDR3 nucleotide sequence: TGTGCCAGCAGTTTCGGTGAAACACCCCTCCACTTT.

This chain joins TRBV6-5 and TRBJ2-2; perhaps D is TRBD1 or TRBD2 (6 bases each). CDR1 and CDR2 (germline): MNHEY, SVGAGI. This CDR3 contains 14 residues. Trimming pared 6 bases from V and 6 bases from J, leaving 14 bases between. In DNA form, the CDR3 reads TGTGCCAGCAGCCCCCGGGGGCGGGCCGGGGAGCTGTTTTTT. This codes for CASSPRGRAGELFF.

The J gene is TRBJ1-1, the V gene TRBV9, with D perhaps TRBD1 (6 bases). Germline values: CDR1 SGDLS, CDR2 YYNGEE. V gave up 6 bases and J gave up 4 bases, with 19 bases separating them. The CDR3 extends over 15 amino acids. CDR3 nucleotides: TGTGCCAGCAACCAGGGAATCACAGGGAGCACTGAAGCTTTCTTT. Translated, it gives CASNQGITGSTEAFF.

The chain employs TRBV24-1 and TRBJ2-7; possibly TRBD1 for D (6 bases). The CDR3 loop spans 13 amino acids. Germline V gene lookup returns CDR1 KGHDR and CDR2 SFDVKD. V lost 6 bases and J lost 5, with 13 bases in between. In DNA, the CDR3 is TGTGCCACCAGTCTCACAGGGTCGGACGAGCAGTACTTC. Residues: CATSLTGSDEQYF.

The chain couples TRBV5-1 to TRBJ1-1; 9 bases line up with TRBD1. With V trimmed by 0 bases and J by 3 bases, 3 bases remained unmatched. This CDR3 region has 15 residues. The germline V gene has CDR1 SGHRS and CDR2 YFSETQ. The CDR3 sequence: CASSLVGQGYTEAFF. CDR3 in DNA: TGCGCCAGCAGCTTGGTGGGACAGGGATACACTGAAGCTTTCTTT. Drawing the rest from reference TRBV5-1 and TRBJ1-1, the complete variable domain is KAGVTQTPRYLIKTRGQQVTLSCSPISGHRSVSWYQQTPGQGLQFLFEYFSETQRNKGNFPGRFSGRQFSNSRSEMNVSTLELGDSALYLCASSLVGQGYTEAFFGQGTRLTVV.

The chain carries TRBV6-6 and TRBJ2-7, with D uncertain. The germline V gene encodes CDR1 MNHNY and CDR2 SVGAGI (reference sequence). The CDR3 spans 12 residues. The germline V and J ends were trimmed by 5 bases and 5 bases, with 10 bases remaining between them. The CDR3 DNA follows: TGTGCCAGCAGTATTGGGTACAACGAGCAGTACTTC. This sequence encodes CASSIGYNEQYF.

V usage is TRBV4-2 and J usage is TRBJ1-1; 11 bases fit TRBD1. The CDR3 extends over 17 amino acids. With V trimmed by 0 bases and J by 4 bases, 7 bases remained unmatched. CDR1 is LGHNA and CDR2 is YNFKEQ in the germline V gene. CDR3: CASSQDGGGTGGTEAFF. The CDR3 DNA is TGTGCCAGCAGCCAAGATGGGGGCGGGACAGGGGGCACTGAAGCTTTCTTT.

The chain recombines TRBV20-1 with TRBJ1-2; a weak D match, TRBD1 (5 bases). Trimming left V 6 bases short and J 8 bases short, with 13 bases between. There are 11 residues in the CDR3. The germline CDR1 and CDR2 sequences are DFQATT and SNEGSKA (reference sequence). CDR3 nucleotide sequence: TGCAGTGCCCTGGGGCCGTGGGGCTACACCTTC. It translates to CSALGPWGYTF.

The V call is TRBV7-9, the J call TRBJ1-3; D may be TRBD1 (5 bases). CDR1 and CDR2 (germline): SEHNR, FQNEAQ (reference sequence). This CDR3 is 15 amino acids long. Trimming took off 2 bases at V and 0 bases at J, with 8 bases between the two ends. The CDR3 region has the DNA TGTGCCAGCAGCTTACAGGGAGGCTCTGGAAACACCATATATTTT. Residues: CASSLQGGSGNTIYF.

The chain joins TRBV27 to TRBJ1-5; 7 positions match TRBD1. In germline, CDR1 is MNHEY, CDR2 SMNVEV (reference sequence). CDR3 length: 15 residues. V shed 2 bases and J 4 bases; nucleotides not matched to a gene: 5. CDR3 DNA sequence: TGTGCCAGCAGTTTAGGGGGCAGGGGGAATCAGCCCCAGCATTTT. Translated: CASSLGGRGNQPQHF.

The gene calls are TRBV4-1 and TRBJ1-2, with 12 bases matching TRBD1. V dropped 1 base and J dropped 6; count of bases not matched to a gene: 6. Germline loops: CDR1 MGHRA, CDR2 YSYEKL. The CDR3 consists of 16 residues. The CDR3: CASSQVPGQGANGYTF. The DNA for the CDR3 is TGCGCCAGCAGCCAAGTGCCGGGACAGGGGGCTAATGGCTACACCTTC.

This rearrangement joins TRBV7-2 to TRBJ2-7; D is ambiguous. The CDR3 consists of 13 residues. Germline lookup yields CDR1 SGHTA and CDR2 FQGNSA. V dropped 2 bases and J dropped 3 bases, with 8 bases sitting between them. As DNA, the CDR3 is TGTGCCAGCAGCTTAAGGGAACTCTACGAGCAGTACTTC. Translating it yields CASSLRELYEQYF.

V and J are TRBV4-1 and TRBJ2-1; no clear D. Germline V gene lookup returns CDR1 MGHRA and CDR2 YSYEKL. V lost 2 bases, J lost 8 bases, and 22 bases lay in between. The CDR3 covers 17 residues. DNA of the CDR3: TGCGCCAGCAGCCAATCTGTCCGTACCCAAGCCGGCCATGAGCAGTTCTTC. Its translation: CASSQSVRTQAGHEQFF.

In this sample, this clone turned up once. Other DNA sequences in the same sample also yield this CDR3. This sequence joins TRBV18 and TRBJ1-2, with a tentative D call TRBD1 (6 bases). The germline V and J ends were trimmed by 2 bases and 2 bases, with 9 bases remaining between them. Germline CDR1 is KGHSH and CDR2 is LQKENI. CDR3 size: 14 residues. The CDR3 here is CASSPDRKNYGYTF. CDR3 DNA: TGTGCCAGCTCACCAGACAGGAAGAACTATGGCTACACCTTC.

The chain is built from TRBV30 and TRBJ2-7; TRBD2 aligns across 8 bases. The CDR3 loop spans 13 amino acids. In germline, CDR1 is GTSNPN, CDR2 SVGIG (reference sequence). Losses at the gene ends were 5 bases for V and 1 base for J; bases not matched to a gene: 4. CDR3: CAWERGRSYEQYF. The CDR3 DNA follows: TGTGCCTGGGAGCGGGGGAGATCCTACGAGCAGTACTTC.

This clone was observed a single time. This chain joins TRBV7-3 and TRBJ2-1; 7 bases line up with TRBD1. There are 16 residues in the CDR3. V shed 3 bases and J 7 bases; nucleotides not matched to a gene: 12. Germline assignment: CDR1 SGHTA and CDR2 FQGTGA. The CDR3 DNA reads TGTGCCAGCAGCTTCCAGACAGGGTGGCGTAGGAATGAGCAGTTCTTC. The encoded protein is CASSFQTGWRRNEQFF.

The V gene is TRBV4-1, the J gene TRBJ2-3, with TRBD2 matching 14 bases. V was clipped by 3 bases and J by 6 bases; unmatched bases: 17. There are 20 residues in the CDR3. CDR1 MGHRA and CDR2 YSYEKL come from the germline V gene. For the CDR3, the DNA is TGCGCCAGCAGCCATGCCGGGACTAGCGGGGGATCGCCTTTGTTGGATACGCAGTATTTT. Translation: CASSHAGTSGGSPLLDTQYF.

The CDR3: CASRPSAGGRTEAFF. CDR3 nucleotides: TGTGCCAGCAGGCCCTCGGCAGGCGGGCGCACTGAAGCTTTCTTT. The J gene is TRBJ1-1, the V gene TRBV2; D gene ambiguous. Germline V gene data show CDR1 as SNHLY and CDR2 as FYNNEI. V lost 6 bases to trimming and J lost 4 bases, with 18 bases between them. The CDR3 loop spans 15 amino acids.

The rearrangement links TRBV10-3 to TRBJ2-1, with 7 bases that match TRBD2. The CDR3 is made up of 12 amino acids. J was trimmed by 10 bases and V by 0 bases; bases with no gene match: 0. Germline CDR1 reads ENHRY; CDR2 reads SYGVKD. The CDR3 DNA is TGTGCCATCAGTGAGTCCGGGGGGGAGCAGTTCTTC. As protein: CAISESGGEQFF.

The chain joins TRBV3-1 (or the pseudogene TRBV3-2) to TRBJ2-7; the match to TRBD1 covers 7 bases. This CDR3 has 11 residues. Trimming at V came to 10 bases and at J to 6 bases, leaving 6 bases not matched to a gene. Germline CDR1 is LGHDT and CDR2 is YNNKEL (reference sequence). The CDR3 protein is CATANRGEQYF. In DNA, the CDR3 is TGTGCCACGGCTAACAGGGGCGAGCAGTACTTC.

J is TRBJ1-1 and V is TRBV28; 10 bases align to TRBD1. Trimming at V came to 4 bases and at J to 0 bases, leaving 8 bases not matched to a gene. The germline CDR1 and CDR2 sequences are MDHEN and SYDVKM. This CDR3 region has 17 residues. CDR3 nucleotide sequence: TGTGCCAGCAGTTCGACAGGGGGCTTCAAGGTGAACACTGAAGCTTTCTTT. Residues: CASSSTGGFKVNTEAFF.

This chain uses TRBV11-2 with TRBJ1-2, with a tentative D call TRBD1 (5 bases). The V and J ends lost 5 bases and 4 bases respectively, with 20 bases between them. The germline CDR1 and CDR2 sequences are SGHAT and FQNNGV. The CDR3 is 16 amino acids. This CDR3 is CASSRAGRMSGYGYTF. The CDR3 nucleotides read TGTGCCAGCAGCCGAGCGGGACGGATGAGTGGCTATGGCTACACCTTC.